This note documents a single TCR beta chain sequence. Its matching antigen is unknown. This sample is drawn from a study of cytotoxic CD8 clonotypes in ibrutinib-treated CLL. In the study overall: Response samples came after a median about 13 months of treatment, range 6 to 36.

Generated by immunoSEQ multiplex PCR, the TCRdb table keeps only in-frame clones and is missing some. The sample consists of around 70,000 clones, roughly 85% of them appearing once. Whole-study findings and limits: Different sampling times were used for sustained-remission and progressing patients. Clonality increased at ibrutinib response and stayed stable in sustained remission. At progression, however, it fell back toward baseline.

The TCR originated in a human donor with chronic lymphocytic leukemia. Source: PBMCs, taken after 24 months of ibrutinib treatment.

This CDR3 is CASIRPASGGILSTDTQYF. The DNA of the CDR3 is TGTGCCAGCATCCGACCAGCTAGCGGGGGAATACTGAGCACAGATACGCAGTATTTT. The chain couples TRBV21-1 to TRBJ2-3; TRBD2 is taken as the D call from the table, unchecked against the DNA. TRBV21-1 is flagged as a pseudogene. This CDR3 region has 19 residues.